This passage covers 27 T cell receptor beta chains from one sample sequenced in a study of OX40 agonist ivuxolimab in advanced cancers. The protocol used for the library was the immunoSEQ multiplex PCR assay. Held by TCRdb, this immuneACCESS table contains in-frame sequences only and omits some clones. Under half of the omission traces to an unresolved V gene where checked; the cause of the rest is unknown. The sample contains some 44,000 clones, about 86% of them found a single time. The ten top clones hold 0.3% to 0.45% of the sample. This specimen consisted of CD4+ or CD8+ T cells sorted from blood, obtained in a trial of the OX40 agonist ivuxolimab. The receptor set was obtained from an adult with an advanced solid tumor such as melanoma, head and neck, liver or kidney cancer.

This sequence joins TRBV6-5 and TRBJ2-1; D uncertain. Germline lookup yields CDR1 MNHEY and CDR2 SVGAGI. The V gene lost 6 bases and the J gene lost 9 bases, with 15 bases spanning the gap. The CDR3 runs to 13 residues. Here the CDR3 DNA reads TGTGCCAGCAGCTCCTTCGAAGGTTCTGAGCAGTTCTTC. It yields the protein CASSSFEGSEQFF.

This chain joins TRBV10-2 and TRBJ1-5; D gene ambiguous. This CDR3 region has 15 residues. CDR1 is WSHSY and CDR2 is SAAADI in the germline V gene. V dropped 2 bases and J dropped 3 bases, with 11 bases sitting between them. The CDR3 protein is CASSEGWADNQPQHF. The CDR3 region has the DNA TGCGCCAGCAGTGAGGGCTGGGCAGACAATCAGCCCCAGCATTTT.

The chain is built from TRBV19 and TRBJ1-2, with D tentatively TRBD1 (5 bases). The germline V and J ends were trimmed by 3 bases and 4 bases, with 15 bases remaining between them. The length of the CDR3 is 15 residues. Germline V lookup: CDR1 LNHDA, CDR2 SQIVND (reference sequence). DNA of the CDR3: TGTGCCAGTAGTATCTCCGCGGGCAGGGCCTATGGCTACACCTTC. Its translation is CASSISAGRAYGYTF.

This chain uses TRBV7-3 with TRBJ2-7; D is possibly TRBD2 (7 bases). In germline, CDR1 is SGHTA, CDR2 FQGTGA. With 2 bases removed from V and 4 bases from J, the gap between germline ends came to 12 bases. CDR3 length: 14 residues. For the CDR3, the DNA is TGTGCCAGCAGCTTATCGGGGGGCGAGTACGAGCAGTACTTC. It codes for CASSLSGGEYEQYF.

This sequence joins TRBV9 and TRBJ1-2; D is uncertain. Germline V gene sequence: CDR1 SGDLS, CDR2 YYNGEE. The CDR3 runs 13 residues. Between the trimmed V and J ends, which lost 0 bases and 2 bases, there was a span of 5 bases. In nucleotides, the CDR3 is TGTGCCAGCAGCGTAGACGAGAACTATGGCTACACCTTC. This translates into CASSVDENYGYTF.

The CDR3 sequence: CASSLARVQGYYGYTF. The CDR3 region has the DNA TGTGCCAGCAGCTTAGCGAGAGTACAGGGATACTATGGCTACACCTTC. J is TRBJ1-2 and V is TRBV7-9; perhaps TRBD1 as D (6 bases). V lost 0 bases and J 3 bases, leaving 14 bases between the germline ends. Looked up from germline, CDR1 is SEHNR and CDR2 is FQNEAQ (reference sequence). This CDR3 has 16 amino acids.

The rearrangement joins TRBV5-4 to TRBJ1-5; D gene unclear. Germline V lookup: CDR1 SGHNT, CDR2 YYREEE (reference sequence). V was shortened by 2 bases and J by 2 bases, with 5 bases between the two germline ends. The CDR3 spans 13 residues. The chain's CDR3 is CASSFGGNQPQHF. In nucleotides, the CDR3 is TGTGCCAGCAGCTTTGGGGGCAATCAGCCCCAGCATTTT. Filled out from reference TRBV5-4 and TRBJ1-5, the complete variable domain reads ETGVTQSPTHLIKTRGQQVTLRCSSQSGHNTVSWYQQALGQGPQFIFQYYREEENGRGNFPPRFSGLQFPNYSSELNVNALELDDSALYLCASSFGGNQPQHFGDGTRLSIL.

V is TRBV5-1 and J is TRBJ2-2, with a possible D match to TRBD1 (6 bases). Trimming removed 4 bases at V and 4 bases at J, with 14 bases between. Germline V gene sequence: CDR1 SGHRS, CDR2 YFSETQ. This CDR3 is 15 amino acids long. This CDR3 is CASSSTGQPTGELFF. The CDR3 DNA is TGCGCCAGCAGCAGCACTGGACAGCCCACCGGGGAGCTGTTTTTT.

CDR3 nucleotide sequence: TGTGCCAGTAGTTTTAGGACTAGCGGGGGTCAAGAGACCCAGTACTTC. Protein sequence: CASSFRTSGGQETQYF. This sequence joins TRBV19 and TRBJ2-5; 13 bases line up with TRBD2. This CDR3 is 16 amino acids long. CDR1 and CDR2 (germline): LNHDA, SQIVND (reference sequence). Germline trimming cut 5 bases from V and 2 bases from J; bases unmatched to any gene: 5.

The chain links TRBV7-9 to TRBJ1-1; possibly TRBD1 for D (6 bases). Trimming stripped 5 bases from V and 0 bases from J, with 13 bases between. This CDR3 is 15 amino acids long. CDR1 and CDR2 from the germline V gene are SEHNR and FQNEAQ (reference sequence). DNA for the CDR3: TGTGCCAGCAGCAAAGGGGGGGCATTGAACACTGAAGCTTTCTTT. The encoded protein is CASSKGGALNTEAFF.

The rearrangement joins TRBV7-9 to TRBJ1-1; unclear D gene. The CDR3 has 14 amino acids. Trimming took off 5 bases at V and 1 base at J, with 11 bases between the two ends. The germline gives CDR1 SEHNR, CDR2 FQNEAQ (reference sequence). This chain's CDR3 is CASSLVFRNTEAFF. CDR3 nucleotide sequence: TGTGCCAGCAGCCTTGTTTTTAGGAACACTGAAGCTTTCTTT.

This CDR3 is CASSSRLGRTEAFF. CDR3 sequence (DNA): TGTGCCAGCAGCTCCCGACTCGGGCGCACTGAAGCTTTCTTT. The V gene is TRBV7-8, the J gene TRBJ1-1; no reliable D call. Germline loops: CDR1 SGHVS, CDR2 FQNEAQ. The germline V and J ends were trimmed by 4 bases and 4 bases, with 13 bases remaining between them. This CDR3 is built from 14 residues.

The CDR3 nucleotides are TGTGCCAGCAGCCCCGCCACGGGAGGCTACGAGCAGTACTTC. Protein sequence: CASSPATGGYEQYF. This chain joins TRBV28 and TRBJ2-7; TRBD2 agrees at 7 bases. From germline, CDR1 is MDHEN and CDR2 SYDVKM. V lost 6 bases and J lost 3; bases outside the gene matches: 8. This CDR3 contains 14 residues.

This clone has a handful of counts. The gene calls are TRBV6-1 and TRBJ1-5; no clear D. The V end lost 1 base, the J end lost 2 bases, and 6 bases lay between the germline ends. The V gene's germline CDR1 is MNHNS and CDR2 SASEGT. The CDR3 extends over 14 amino acids. CDR3 in DNA: TGTGCCAGCAGTGAAGAAGGAGGCAATCAGCCCCAGCATTTT. The encoded protein is CASSEEGGNQPQHF.

In nucleotides, the CDR3 is TGTGCCAGCACCCCACTAGCGGGAGTTGAGCAGTTCTTC. It yields the protein CASTPLAGVEQFF. V and J are TRBV28 and TRBJ2-1; 11 bases fit TRBD2. Germline assignment: CDR1 MDHEN and CDR2 SYDVKM. The V and J ends lost 7 bases and 9 bases, in that order; junction bases with no gene match: 5. This CDR3 has 13 residues.

The V call is TRBV18, the J call TRBJ1-1; D is undetermined. The CDR3 extends over 14 amino acids. V was shortened by 3 bases and J by 0 bases, with 8 bases between the two germline ends. Per germline, CDR1 KGHSH and CDR2 LQKENI. CDR3 in DNA: TGTGCCAGCTCACCCGTGGATTTGAACACTGAAGCTTTCTTT. Its translation is CASSPVDLNTEAFF.

The chain has TRBV6-1 and TRBJ1-1; unclear D gene. CDR1 and CDR2 from the germline V gene are MNHNS and SASEGT. The CDR3 sequence is 15 residues long. V dropped 2 bases and J dropped 4 bases, with 14 bases sitting between them. CDR3: CASSESLGIGTEAFF. The CDR3 DNA follows: TGTGCCAGCAGTGAATCGTTGGGGATAGGCACTGAAGCTTTCTTT.

The chain has TRBV5-4 and TRBJ2-3; D is unresolved. The V gene lost 3 bases and the J gene lost 2 bases, with 13 bases spanning the gap. This CDR3 is 15 amino acids long. Germline lookup yields CDR1 SGHNT and CDR2 YYREEE (reference sequence). In DNA form, the CDR3 reads TGTGCCAGCAGCTGGATGCCGGGCTCCACAGATACGCAGTATTTT. Protein: CASSWMPGSTDTQYF. Combining the CDR3 with reference TRBV5-4 and TRBJ2-3 gives the whole variable domain ETGVTQSPTHLIKTRGQQVTLRCSSQSGHNTVSWYQQALGQGPQFIFQYYREEENGRGNFPPRFSGLQFPNYSSELNVNALELDDSALYLCASSWMPGSTDTQYFGPGTRLTVL.

This clone was found once. The chain uses TRBV25-1 and TRBJ2-3; D is undetermined. Trimming pared 3 bases from V and 2 bases from J, leaving 12 bases between. The CDR3 runs 15 residues. In germline, CDR1 is MGHDK, CDR2 SYGVNS. CDR3 in amino acids: CASSEPRSPTDTQYF. CDR3 coding DNA: TGTGCCAGCAGTGAGCCCCGGTCTCCCACAGATACGCAGTATTTT.

The chain recombines TRBV28 with TRBJ1-1; no firm D call. Germline lookup yields CDR1 MDHEN and CDR2 SYDVKM. The V gene lost 2 bases and the J gene lost 8 bases, with 18 bases spanning the gap. The CDR3 loop spans 15 amino acids. DNA of the CDR3: TGTGCCAGCAGTTTAGATGGGGTGGGCTCAGTAGAAGCTTTCTTT. This gives the protein CASSLDGVGSVEAFF.

The chain employs TRBV4-1 and TRBJ1-1; tentatively, D is TRBD1 (6 bases). The V end was cut by 1 base, the J end by 7 bases, with 16 bases between. CDR3 length: 15 residues. The germline CDR1 and CDR2 sequences are MGHRA and YSYEKL. In nucleotides, the CDR3 is TGCGCCAGCAGCCAAGCTTTGGGTTTAGGGGGTGAAGCTTTCTTT. Its protein product is CASSQALGLGGEAFF.

This clone came up a few times. This chain connects TRBV28 to TRBJ2-5, with D perhaps matching TRBD2 (6 bases). Per the germline V gene, CDR1 is MDHEN and CDR2 is SYDVKM. This CDR3 spans 17 amino acids. V shed 4 bases and J shed 5 bases, with 23 bases lying between them. The CDR3 protein is CASSSWTLRGGSETQYF. CDR3 coding DNA: TGTGCCAGCAGTTCGTGGACACTACGTGGAGGGAGCGAGACCCAGTACTTC.

The rearrangement links TRBV5-1 to TRBJ1-2; D gene uncertain. Germline CDR1 reads SGHRS; CDR2 reads YFSETQ. This CDR3 has 14 residues. V was cut by 0 bases and J by 8 bases, with 14 bases left in between. CDR3 protein: CASSLEPGRYGYTF. For the CDR3, the DNA is TGCGCCAGCAGCTTGGAGCCGGGGAGGTACGGCTACACCTTC.

The chain couples TRBV28 to TRBJ1-4; no clear D. Trimming stripped 6 bases from V and 11 bases from J, with 13 bases between. Germline V gene data show CDR1 as MDHEN and CDR2 as SYDVKM. The CDR3 extends over 12 amino acids. In nucleotides, the CDR3 is TGTGCCAGCAGCTGGGAGGGAGGGAAACTGTTTTTT. Residues: CASSWEGGKLFF.

V usage is TRBV7-2 and J usage is TRBJ2-1; no reliable D call. The V gene lost 1 base and the J gene lost 0 bases, with 4 bases spanning the gap. CDR1 is SGHTA and CDR2 is FQGNSA in the germline V gene. The CDR3 runs to 14 residues. This chain's CDR3 is CASSLDGSYNEQFF. The CDR3 DNA is TGTGCCAGCAGCTTAGATGGCTCCTACAATGAGCAGTTCTTC.

The genes are TRBV7-9 and TRBJ2-3, with D unresolved. Trimming pared 5 bases from V and 2 bases from J, leaving 11 bases between. The length of the CDR3 is 14 residues. CDR1 and CDR2 from the germline V gene are SEHNR and FQNEAQ (reference sequence). The CDR3 nucleotides are TGTGCCAGCAGCCAGACCCTTATCACAGATACGCAGTATTTT. It codes for CASSQTLITDTQYF. Full variable domain (missing parts from reference TRBV7-9 and TRBJ2-3): DTGVSQNPRHKITKRGQNVTFRCDPISEHNRLYWYRQTLGQGPEFLTYFQNEAQLEKSRLLSDRFSAERPKGSFSTLEIQRTEQGDSAMYLCASSQTLITDTQYFGPGTRLTVL.

This chain uses TRBV7-2 with TRBJ1-1, with 7 bases lining up with TRBD1. The germline CDR1 and CDR2 sequences are SGHTA and FQGNSA. This CDR3 contains 16 residues. V was clipped by 3 bases and J by 7 bases; unmatched bases: 14. CDR3 coding DNA: TGTGCCAGCAGCTTGCTCCCCCCGGGGACAGAGATTGAAGCTTTCTTT. Translated, it gives CASSLLPPGTEIEAFF. Together with reference TRBV7-2 and TRBJ1-1, the CDR3 gives the full variable domain: GAGVSQSPSNKVTEKGKDVELRCDPISGHTALYWYRQSLGQGLEFLIYFQGNSAPDKSGLPSDRFSAERTGGSVSTLTIQRTQQEDSAVYLCASSLLPPGTEIEAFFGQGTRLTVV.